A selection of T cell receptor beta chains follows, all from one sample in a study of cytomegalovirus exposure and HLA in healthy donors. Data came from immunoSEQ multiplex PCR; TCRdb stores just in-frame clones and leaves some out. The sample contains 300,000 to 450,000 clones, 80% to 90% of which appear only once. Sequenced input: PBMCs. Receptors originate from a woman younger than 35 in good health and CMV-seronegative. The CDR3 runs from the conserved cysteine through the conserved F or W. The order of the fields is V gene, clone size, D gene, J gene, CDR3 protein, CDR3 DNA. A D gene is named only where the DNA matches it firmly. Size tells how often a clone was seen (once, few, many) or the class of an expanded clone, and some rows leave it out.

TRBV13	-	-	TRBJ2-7	CASSLRGGLYEQYF	TGTGCCAGCAGCTTAAGGGGGGGACTCTACGAGCAGTACTTC
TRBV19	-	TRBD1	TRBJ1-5	CASTLSTGGLNQPQHF	TGTGCCAGTACCTTATCCACAGGGGGGTTGAATCAGCCCCAGCATTTT
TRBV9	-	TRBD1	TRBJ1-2	CASSDILGTGPSDGYTF	TGTGCCAGCAGCGACATCTTGGGGACAGGGCCCTCTGATGGCTACACCTTC
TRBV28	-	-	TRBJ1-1	CASSLPLEGRTEAFF	TGTGCCAGCAGTTTACCCTTGGAGGGGAGGACTGAAGCTTTCTTT
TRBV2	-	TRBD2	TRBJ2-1	CASRERAGDSYNEQFF	TGTGCCAGCAGGGAAAGAGCGGGGGACTCCTACAATGAGCAGTTCTTC
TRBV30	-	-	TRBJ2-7	CAWSAQGRKQYF	TGTGCCTGGAGCGCCCAGGGAAGGAAGCAGTACTTC
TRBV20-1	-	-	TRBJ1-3	CSAPGSNTIYF	TGCAGTGCGCCGGGGAGCAACACCATATATTTT
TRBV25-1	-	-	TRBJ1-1	CASSATGATEAFF	TGTGCCAGCAGTGCTACAGGAGCCACTGAAGCTTTCTTT
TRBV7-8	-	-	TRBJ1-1	CASSLETGTAFMNTEAFF	TGTGCCAGCAGCCTTGAGACCGGGACTGCCTTTATGAACACTGAAGCTTTCTTT
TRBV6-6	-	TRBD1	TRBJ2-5	CASRMGQHQETQYF	TGTGCCAGCAGGATGGGACAGCACCAAGAGACCCAGTACTTC
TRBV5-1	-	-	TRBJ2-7	CASSGSGYEQYF	TGCGCCAGCAGCGGTTCAGGGTACGAGCAGTACTTC
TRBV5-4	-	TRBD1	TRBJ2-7	CASSLEPGQDYEQYF	TGTGCCAGCAGCTTGGAACCGGGACAGGACTACGAGCAGTACTTC
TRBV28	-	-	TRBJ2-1	CASRPGGYNEQFF	TGTGCCAGCAGACCAGGGGGGTACAATGAGCAGTTCTTC
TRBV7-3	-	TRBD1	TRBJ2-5	CASSLFGQANQETQYF	TGTGCCAGCAGCTTATTCGGACAGGCGAATCAAGAGACCCAGTACTTC
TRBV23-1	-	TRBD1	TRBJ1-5	CASSQLLKPGGGLQPQHF	TGCGCCAGCAGTCAACTACTAAAACCAGGGGGCGGCCTACAGCCCCAGCATTTT
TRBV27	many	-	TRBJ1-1	CASSSDRVF	TGTGCCAGCAGTTCCGACAGAGTCTTT
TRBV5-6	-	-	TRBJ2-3	CASSLGPTQGIGGTQYF	TGTGCCAGCAGCTTGGGGCCGACCCAGGGAATTGGCGGTACGCAGTATTTT
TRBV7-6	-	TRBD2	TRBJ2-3	CASSPPRAGVSTDTQYF	TGTGCCAGCAGCCCTCCACGAGCGGGGGTCAGCACAGATACGCAGTATTTT
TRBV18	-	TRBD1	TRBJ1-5	CASSPVGGSDQPQHF	TGTGCCAGCTCACCGGTAGGGGGCTCCGATCAGCCCCAGCATTTT
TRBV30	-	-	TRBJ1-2	CAWSATLKDGYTF	TGTGCCTGGAGTGCGACTCTTAAGGATGGCTACACCTTC
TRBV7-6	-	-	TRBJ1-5	CASSPKGGGGTGNQPQHF	TGTGCCAGCAGCCCTAAGGGTGGGGGAGGAACCGGCAATCAGCCCCAGCATTTT
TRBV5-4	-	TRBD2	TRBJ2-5	CASSQLPSGGTQETQYF	TGTGCCAGCAGCCAACTGCCTAGCGGGGGGACCCAAGAGACCCAGTACTTC
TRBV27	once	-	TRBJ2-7	CASSPTGSFFYEQYF	TGTGCCAGCAGTCCAACAGGGTCTTTTTTCTACGAGCAGTACTTC
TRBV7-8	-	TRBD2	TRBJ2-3	CASSWHSKRGGPDTQYF	TGTGCCAGCAGCTGGCATTCGAAGCGGGGGGGCCCAGATACGCAGTATTTT
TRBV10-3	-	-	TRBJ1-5	CAISESSVNNQPQHF	TGTGCCATCAGTGAGTCGTCTGTTAACAATCAGCCCCAGCATTTT
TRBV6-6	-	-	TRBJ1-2	CATQGGSYGYTF	TGTGCCACCCAAGGGGGATCCTATGGCTACACCTTC
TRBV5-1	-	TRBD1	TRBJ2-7	CASSLYQGQGAYEQYF	TGCGCCAGCAGCTTGTATCAGGGACAGGGGGCCTACGAGCAGTACTTC
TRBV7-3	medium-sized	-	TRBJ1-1	CASSFSPNTEAFF	TGTGCCAGCAGCTTCAGTCCGAACACTGAAGCTTTCTTT
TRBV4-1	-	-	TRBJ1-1	CASSQTGLITEAFF	TGCGCCAGCAGCCAAACAGGGTTGATCACTGAAGCTTTCTTT
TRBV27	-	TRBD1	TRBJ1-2	CASSFKGQGDPNYGYTF	TGTGCCAGCAGTTTTAAGGGACAGGGGGACCCTAACTATGGCTACACCTTC
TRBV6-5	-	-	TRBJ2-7	CASSYGGLSSYEQYF	TGTGCCAGCAGTTACGGGGGCTTAAGCTCCTACGAGCAGTACTTC
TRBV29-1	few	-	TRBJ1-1	CSLRPGSTEAFF	TGCAGCTTAAGGCCAGGTAGCACTGAAGCTTTCTTT
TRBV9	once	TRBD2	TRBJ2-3	CASSVESGGVTDTQYF	TGTGCCAGCAGCGTAGAATCGGGAGGAGTCACAGATACGCAGTATTTT
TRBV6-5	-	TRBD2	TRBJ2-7	CASSYARGEAYEQYF	TGTGCCAGCAGTTACGCTCGGGGGGAAGCCTACGAGCAGTACTTC
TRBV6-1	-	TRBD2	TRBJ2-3	CAAGLAGGKTDTQYF	TGTGCCGCTGGACTAGCGGGGGGGAAGACAGATACGCAGTATTTT
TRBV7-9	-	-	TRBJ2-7	CASSPRGTTTYEQYF	TGTGCCAGCAGCCCTAGGGGGACAACTACCTACGAGCAGTACTTC
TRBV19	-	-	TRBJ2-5	CASSIFGKTQYF	TGTGCCAGTAGTATCTTCGGGAAGACCCAGTACTTC
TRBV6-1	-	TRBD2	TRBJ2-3	CASSDGTSGTDTQYF	TGTGCCAGCAGTGACGGGACTAGCGGCACAGATACGCAGTATTTT
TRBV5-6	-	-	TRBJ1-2	CASSFYGNYGYTF	TGTGCCAGCAGCTTTTACGGTAACTATGGCTACACCTTC
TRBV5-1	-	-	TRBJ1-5	CASSFGTEGQPQHF	TGCGCCAGCAGCTTCGGTACAGAGGGTCAGCCCCAGCATTTT
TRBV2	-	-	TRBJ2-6	CASSAEAGANVLTF	TGTGCCAGCAGTGCAGAGGCCGGGGCCAACGTCCTGACTTTC